The clone carrying this T cell receptor (beta chain) came up many times. Its antigen remains unknown. For repertoire sequencing, the TCR beta CDR3 regions were amplified from RNA transcripts. HTBI primers served in a first-round RT-PCR, which a second-round multiplex PCR followed. TCRdb re-called the multiplex PCR reads through MiXCR, storing one row per CDR3 protein. The sample has approximately 480,000 distinct CDR3 sequences, about 15% seen once. These data are taken from a study of Graves' ophthalmopathy and Graves' hyperthyroidism. Findings and limits, study-wide: The model's prediction of ophthalmopathy progression had 65% to 71% sensitivity and roughly 72% specificity.

PBMCs were isolated by Ficoll-Paque density gradient centrifugation, using over 9.5 ml of fresh peripheral blood as the starting material. Sequencing was carried out using blood. This receptor was identified in a woman under 40 with Graves' ophthalmopathy.

CDR3 sequence (DNA): TGTGCCACCAGCCGGGGACAGATTTACTATGGCTACACCTTC. Protein: CATSRGQIYYGYTF. The V and J genes are TRBV15 and TRBJ1-2; 7 bases fit TRBD1. This CDR3 is built from 14 residues. The V gene's germline CDR1 is LNHNV and CDR2 YYDKDF (reference sequence). The V segment lost 5 bases and the J segment 3 bases; nucleotides outside the gene matches: 6.